These 31 T cell receptor beta chains originate from one sample sequenced in a study of blood T cells in healthy people across ages. The second PCR ran roughly 6 to 11 cycles with a sample-barcoded 5' primer and J-beta primers. In TCRdb, the 5' RACE reads were re-called with MiXCR into one record per CDR3 protein. Here the sample spans about 1.5 million distinct CDR3 sequences, approximately 39% being singletons. Sequenced material: blood. These TCRs come from a woman aged 18-30 years in good health.

This rearrangement joins TRBV7-8 to TRBJ2-3; no reliable D call. This CDR3 comprises 14 residues. The V gene's germline CDR1 is SGHVS and CDR2 FQNEAQ. The V end was cut by 6 bases, the J end by 5 bases, with 15 bases between. The CDR3 here is CASRPSRVIDTQYF. DNA for the CDR3: TGTGCCAGCAGGCCCTCGAGAGTTATAGATACGCAGTATTTT.

The CDR3 DNA sequence: TGTGCCAGCTCACTTGACAGGCTCAATGAGCAGTACTTC. It yields the protein CASSLDRLNEQYF. The chain employs TRBV18 and TRBJ2-7, with D possibly matching TRBD1 (6 bases). V lost 4 bases and J 7 bases, leaving 14 bases between the germline ends. In germline, CDR1 is KGHSH, CDR2 LQKENI. The CDR3 is 13 residues long.

CDR3 residues: CASSNDRDPNYGYTF. DNA of the CDR3: TGTGCCAGCAGCAACGACAGGGATCCTAACTATGGCTACACCTTC. The chain couples TRBV21-1 to TRBJ1-2; the tabulated D call, TRBD1, remains unverified against the DNA. TRBV21-1 is tagged as a pseudogene. The CDR3 covers 15 residues.

The chain recombines TRBV29-1 with TRBJ2-4, with D perhaps being TRBD1 or TRBD2 (6 bases each). The closer fit of TRBJ2-7 to the DNA end suggests the J call may be wrong. Germline-derived CDR1 and CDR2 are SQVTM and ANQGSEA. CDR3 length equals 14 residues. Here the CDR3 DNA reads TGCAGCGTTGTCGGGGGCGAGGTCACCCACGAGCAGTACTTC. Protein sequence: CSVVGGEVTHEQYF.

This clonotype was counted between two and nine times. V usage is TRBV24-1 and J usage is TRBJ1-2, with 12 bases aligning to TRBD1. The CDR3 runs to 15 residues. With V trimmed by 9 bases and J by 2 bases, 6 bases remained unmatched. Germline values: CDR1 KGHDR, CDR2 SFDVKD. The DNA of the CDR3 is TGTGCCACCGCATCCGGGACAGGGGGCAACTATGGCTACACCTTC. Protein: CATASGTGGNYGYTF.

This clonotype was recorded a few times. CDR3: CSARDLRYEQYF. Here the CDR3 DNA reads TGCAGTGCTAGAGACCTTCGCTACGAGCAGTACTTC. This chain uses TRBV20-1 with TRBJ2-7; D is unclear. CDR1 is DFQATT, CDR2 SNEGSKA, per germline (reference sequence). Trimming removed 0 bases from V and 3 bases from J, with 6 bases in between. There are 12 residues in the CDR3.

This rearrangement joins TRBV20-1 to TRBJ1-4; D might be TRBD1 (6 bases). CDR1 and CDR2 from the germline V gene are DFQATT and SNEGSKA (reference sequence). The CDR3 has 14 residues. Trimming shortened V by 3 bases and J by 2 bases, and 10 bases separated the two germline ends. Here the CDR3 reads CSASPGVTNEKLFF. The DNA of the CDR3 is TGCAGTGCTAGTCCAGGGGTGACTAATGAAAAACTGTTTTTT.

This clonotype appeared once. The chain is built from TRBV27 and TRBJ2-7; 12 nucleotides align to TRBD2. The ends lost 6 bases at V and 2 bases at J; junction bases unmatched: 5. Germline V lookup: CDR1 MNHEY, CDR2 SMNVEV (reference sequence). The CDR3 length is 15 residues. The CDR3 DNA sequence: TGTGCCAGCAGACTGACTAGCGGGGGAGCCTACGAGCAGTACTTC. Protein product: CASRLTSGGAYEQYF.

This clonotype was seen only a few times. V is TRBV12-3 or TRBV12-4 and J is TRBJ2-1; 16 positions match TRBD2. V gave up 8 bases and J gave up 2 bases; unmatched junction bases: 3. The CDR3 covers 16 residues. Here the CDR3 reads CASGGLAGGPYNEQFF. The DNA of the CDR3 is TGTGCCAGCGGGGGACTAGCGGGGGGGCCCTACAATGAGCAGTTCTTC.

The rearrangement uses TRBV15 and TRBJ2-1; no clear D gene. The J call may be incorrect, as the DNA end agrees better with TRBJ2-7. Germline V gene sequence: CDR1 LNHNV, CDR2 YYDKDF (reference sequence). The CDR3 contains 15 residues. The CDR3 sequence: CATSREKFSYNEQYF. The CDR3 region has the DNA TGTGCCACCAGCAGAGAGAAGTTTTCCTACAATGAGCAGTACTTC.

This clonotype has only a few counts. V and J are TRBV6-2 or TRBV6-3 and TRBJ1-2; D is unclear. This CDR3 region has 10 residues. V was clipped by 6 bases and J by 8 bases, with 7 bases between them. Germline CDR1 reads MNHEY; CDR2 reads SVGEGT. The CDR3 protein is CASRDMGYTF. The CDR3 DNA reads TGTGCCAGCAGAGATATGGGCTACACCTTC.

The chain carries TRBV9 and TRBJ2-4; possibly TRBD2 for D (6 bases). CDR3 length: 14 residues. Trimming took 3 bases from V and 4 from J, leaving 11 bases between them. Germline CDR1 and CDR2: SGDLS and YYNGEE. This chain's CDR3 is CASSAGSQKNIQYF. CDR3 nucleotides: TGTGCCAGCAGCGCCGGGAGTCAAAAAAACATTCAGTACTTC.

The chain links TRBV9 to TRBJ2-4, with 7 bases that match TRBD1. After removal of 0 bases from V and 12 bases from J, the junction contained 12 bases not matched to a gene. Germline CDR1 reads SGDLS; CDR2 reads YYNGEE. The CDR3 runs 15 residues. The chain's CDR3 is CASSVAPTGDKGQYF. CDR3 sequence (DNA): TGTGCCAGCAGCGTAGCCCCTACAGGGGACAAGGGTCAGTACTTC.

The genes are TRBV2 and TRBJ1-4; 9 positions match TRBD1. The CDR3 covers 14 residues. Germline values: CDR1 SNHLY, CDR2 FYNNEI. J gave up 8 bases and V 5 bases, and 6 bases lay outside the gene matches. The CDR3 DNA reads as TGTGCCAGCAGTCCGGACAGGGGTGAGGAAAAACTGTTTTTT. Translating gives CASSPDRGEEKLFF.

This clonotype showed up just once. The chain joins TRBV12-3 or TRBV12-4 to TRBJ2-3, with 9 bases fitting TRBD2. The ends lost 3 bases at V and 4 bases at J; junction bases unmatched: 14. CDR3 size: 18 residues. The CDR3 loop reads CASSLYDQPGLAADTQYF. The CDR3 nucleotides read TGTGCCAGCAGTTTGTACGATCAACCGGGACTAGCAGCAGATACGCAGTATTTT.

This clonotype was seen a few times. This chain links TRBV7-2 with TRBJ2-7; 7 nucleotides agree with TRBD1. With 0 bases clipped from V and 6 bases from J, the junction kept 5 bases outside the gene matches. Germline V CDR1 and CDR2: SGHTA, FQGNSA. This CDR3 has 14 amino acids. The CDR3 DNA sequence: TGTGCCAGCAGCTTAGCAAACAGGGGTGCCGAGCAGTACTTC. It specifies CASSLANRGAEQYF.

The rearrangement joins TRBV4-2 to TRBJ1-4; D possibly corresponds to TRBD1 (6 bases). CDR3 size: 16 residues. Germline V lookup: CDR1 LGHNA, CDR2 YNFKEQ. V lost 5 bases and J 5 bases, leaving 18 bases between the germline ends. The CDR3 sequence is CASSSGPGALNEKLFF. The CDR3 nucleotides are TGTGCCAGCAGCTCCGGTCCGGGGGCTCTCAATGAAAAACTGTTTTTT.

V and J are TRBV6-2 or TRBV6-3 and TRBJ2-5; 7 bases fit TRBD2. CDR1 and CDR2 (germline): MNHEY, SVGEGT. J gave up 7 bases and V 1 base, and 9 bases lay outside the gene matches. This CDR3 has 15 residues. CDR3 sequence (DNA): TGTGCCAGCAGTTACTTCAGGACTAGTTCGGCGACCCAGTACTTC. This encodes CASSYFRTSSATQYF.

The gene calls are TRBV5-1 and TRBJ2-5, with a possible D match to TRBD2 (5 bases). In germline, CDR1 is SGHRS, CDR2 YFSETQ. The CDR3 has 13 residues. V shed 4 bases and J shed 5 bases, with 12 bases lying between them. CDR3 nucleotide sequence: TGCGCCAGCAGCGTGGACTTGGAGGAGACCCAGTACTTC. Translation gives CASSVDLEETQYF.

This clonotype was detected a few times. V and J are TRBV7-9 and TRBJ1-1, with D possibly matching TRBD1 (6 bases). Germline CDR1 reads SEHNR; CDR2 reads FQNEAQ (reference sequence). V was shortened by 5 bases and J by 5 bases, with 9 bases between the two germline ends. The CDR3 extends over 12 amino acids. CDR3: CASSGTGTEAFF. The CDR3 DNA reads as TGTGCCAGCAGCGGTACAGGGACTGAAGCTTTCTTT.

The V gene is TRBV7-9, the J gene TRBJ1-1; D might be TRBD1 (5 bases). The length of the CDR3 is 12 residues. V was trimmed by 2 bases and J by 14 bases, leaving 15 bases between them. Germline V gene sequence: CDR1 SEHNR, CDR2 FQNEAQ (reference sequence). As DNA, the CDR3 is TGTGCCAGCAGCTTACCCGGCGTCCCAGGGTTCTTT. Its translation is CASSLPGVPGFF.

This chain links TRBV5-1 with TRBJ1-1, with 7 positions matching TRBD1. CDR3 length: 14 amino acids. Germline CDR1 SGHRS, CDR2 YFSETQ. V dropped 3 bases and J dropped 3; count of bases not matched to a gene: 5. CDR3 DNA: TGCGCCAGCAGCTCGGGACAGCGGGACACTGAAGCTTTCTTT. Its translation: CASSSGQRDTEAFF. The full variable domain, completed using reference TRBV5-1 and TRBJ1-1, is KAGVTQTPRYLIKTRGQQVTLSCSPISGHRSVSWYQQTPGQGLQFLFEYFSETQRNKGNFPGRFSGRQFSNSRSEMNVSTLELGDSALYLCASSSGQRDTEAFFGQGTRLTVV.

This clonotype came up a few times. The rearrangement links TRBV27 to TRBJ2-1; possibly TRBD1 for D (5 bases). From germline, CDR1 is MNHEY and CDR2 SMNVEV (reference sequence). V lost 3 bases to trimming and J lost 5 bases, with 17 bases between them. The CDR3 has 16 amino acids. CDR3: CASSLERARAHNEQFF. CDR3 bases: TGTGCCAGCAGTTTGGAAAGGGCCAGGGCCCACAATGAGCAGTTCTTC.

In regard to this clonotype: The junction departs from germline at one end; a sequencing error may be responsible. CDR3 in amino acids: CAGSHSGLRTENEQFF. CDR3 in DNA: TGCGCCGGCAGCCACTCAGGCTTAAGGACGGAGAATGAGCAGTTCTTC. V and J are TRBV4-1 and TRBJ2-1; D remains ambiguous. The CDR3 has 16 amino acids. Germline V lookup: CDR1 MGHRA, CDR2 YSYEKL.

This clonotype was counted only a few times. The V gene is TRBV5-1, the J gene TRBJ2-3, with a possible D match to TRBD1 (6 bases). Germline CDR1 is SGHRS and CDR2 is YFSETQ. The CDR3 covers 15 residues. V lost 2 bases and J 6 bases, leaving 16 bases between the germline ends. DNA for the CDR3: TGCGCCAGCAGCTTAGGGGGTTTTCGGTTTGATACGCAGTATTTT. This gives the protein CASSLGGFRFDTQYF.

A remark on this clonotype: The junction departs from germline at one end; a sequencing error may be responsible. V and J are TRBV25-1 and TRBJ2-3, with TRBD1 as a possible D gene (6 bases). The CDR3 runs to 14 residues. Germline V CDR1 and CDR2: MGHDK, SYGVNS. Written as DNA, the CDR3 is TGTGCCAGCAGTGTTAGGACAGCTCCAGATACGCGGTATTTT. The encoded protein is CASSVRTAPDTRYF.

The J gene is TRBJ2-1, the V gene TRBV13; TRBD1 is a possible D gene (6 bases). The DNA matches TRBJ2-7 better at its end, which makes the J call doubtful. The CDR3 is made up of 14 amino acids. Germline V gene lookup returns CDR1 PRHDT and CDR2 FYEKMQ (reference sequence). The CDR3 protein is CASSRTEPYNEQYF. The CDR3 nucleotides are TGTGCCAGCAGCAGGACAGAGCCCTACAATGAGCAGTACTTC.

This clonotype was detected only a few times. The chain employs TRBV27 and TRBJ1-1, with D perhaps TRBD1 (6 bases). Germline V CDR1 and CDR2: MNHEY, SMNVEV (reference sequence). This CDR3 comprises 14 residues. Trimming took off 8 bases at V and 1 base at J, with 14 bases between the two ends. The CDR3 reads CASSRGTKNTEAFF. The CDR3 nucleotides read TGTGCCAGCTCTCGTGGGACAAAGAACACTGAAGCTTTCTTT.

V and J are TRBV29-1 and TRBJ2-5; 7 bases line up with TRBD2. Trimming cost V 4 bases and J 11 bases; bases outside gene matches: 19. This CDR3 has 15 residues. Germline V gene sequence: CDR1 SQVTM, CDR2 ANQGSEA. The CDR3 coding sequence is TGCAGCGTTGCCCTTATAGTGGGAGCGGGGAATGAGCAGTACTTC. This gives the protein CSVALIVGAGNEQYF.

This clonotype was counted between two and nine times. The V gene is TRBV6-2 or TRBV6-3, the J gene TRBJ2-5; 12 nucleotides align to TRBD2. The last part of the DNA fits TRBJ2-7 better; the J call may be wrong. Germline lookup yields CDR1 MNHEY and CDR2 SVGEGT. The length of the CDR3 is 15 residues. The CDR3 is CASSGTSGLLGEQYF. For the CDR3, the DNA is TGTGCCAGCAGCGGGACTAGCGGGCTCCTAGGCGAGCAGTACTTC.

To note about this clonotype: One junction end disagrees with the germline gene, perhaps due to a read error. The chain couples TRBV29-1 to TRBJ2-3; 8 bases map to TRBD1. The CDR3 loop spans 15 amino acids. In germline, CDR1 is SQVTM, CDR2 ANQGSEA. The CDR3 is CSVEDPWQGANTRYF. For the CDR3, the DNA is TGCAGCGTTGAAGACCCCTGGCAGGGGGCGAATACGCGGTATTTT.